This TCR beta chain was observed in a study of T-cell memory formation after mild COVID-19 (dated by TCRdb to the early 2020s). About the investigation overall: TCR sequence clusters from the two donors were found to be largely donor specific. In a couple of donors, T-cell clones that expanded and contracted after mild COVID-19 were tracked by sequencing TCRalpha and TCRbeta repertoires over time. Two young, previously healthy adult volunteers made up the cohort, one male and one female. The full study reports these points: Contracting CD4+ clones appeared mostly in the CM and EM memory subsets, whereas CD8+ clones were enriched in EMRA. The study covered only a couple of mild cases, and larger cohorts including severe cases with pre-infection samples were considered necessary. Clones contracting from day 15 to 85 had balanced CD4/CD8 phenotypes, while a second wave expanding from day 15 to 37 was biased towards CD4+. Some responding clones were detected in pre-infection memory, which suggested that pre-existing cross-reactive memory T cells had joined the SARS-CoV-2 response. SARS-CoV-2 specificity was not confirmed for the second-wave clones peaking on day 37.

From its cysteine to its phenylalanine, the CDR3 spans 14 amino acids. The entry retains the CDR3 DNA only, 42 bases that are in frame from base 1. Trimming removed 3 bases from V and 0 bases from J, leaving 8 bases between the germline ends. The sequencer listed for this sample is Illumina NovaSeq 6000. TCRalpha and TCRbeta cDNA libraries were built by 5'RACE with constant-segment primers, adding sample barcodes and unique molecular identifiers. Trizol reagent was used to extract RNA from every sample. Libraries were amplified in two PCR steps, with a second sample barcode and Illumina TruSeq adapters added in the second step. The libraries were sequenced on an Illumina NovaSeq using 2 x 150 bp paired-end reads. In the source study's methods: Demultiplexing of reads and collapsing into UMI-guided consensus sequences were performed with migec v1.2.7. With mixcr v2.1.11, UMI consensuses were aligned to TRA and TRB V and J templates and assembled into clonotypes. A clonotype was counted as expanded or contracted only when both edgeR and NoisET called the clonotype significant, with the noise models trained on biological replicates. For edgeR calls, a false discovery rate-adjusted p below 0.01 and a log2 fold-change threshold of 1 were applied. PCA with hierarchical clustering of max-normalized trajectories of the 1000 most abundant clonotypes was used as exploratory dynamics analysis. Separately sequenced CD4+ and CD8+ repertoires were used to assign the CD4 or CD8 phenotype of responding clones. Clones were called with MiXCR by TCRdb after fastp trimmed the public reads at Q25, and only in-frame beta chains were retained. Under each unique CDR3 protein, matching rows form one entry showing the most common genes and DNA. The V and J calls and clone size come from TCRdb's table, not from the authors' own analysis. This sample gives around 300,000 distinct CDR3 sequences in total; about a sixth of them show up just once. The ten largest make up about 21% of the sample.

On this clonotype: Its antigen remains unidentified. The sample holds no much larger clone one base away, and base qualities are not on file.

Ficoll-Paque density gradient centrifugation was used to isolate PBMCs. Sequenced input: PBMCs or a T cell subset sorted from them (not recorded which). The clonotype originates from a man between 18 and 35 years old who had mild COVID-19 (a few samples of this study predate the infection). The sample titles of this study are shuffled in the database, so cell type and time point are left out; the donor was told from shared clones. The chain is made from TRBV12-3 or TRBV12-4 and TRBJ1-1; confidence is insufficient to name the D gene. The DNA sequence is as follows: TGTGCCAGCAGTTTGAGTGACATGAACACTGAAGCTTTCTTT. Its protein product is CASSLSDMNTEAFF.